This TCR beta chain was identified during a study of OX40 agonist ivuxolimab in advanced cancers. Regarding the complete study: The costimulatory receptor OX40 (CD134) was targeted by ivuxolimab, a fully human IgG2 agonistic monoclonal antibody. The purpose of peripheral TCRbeta sequencing was to test whether ivuxolimab changed TCR sequence diversity and led to clonal T-cell expansion. In the dose-escalation cohort, 82.7% of patients were male, and the mean age was approximately 60 years, with a range of about 23 to 90. Prior anti-PD-1, anti-PD-L1 or anti-CTLA-4 therapy was permitted, and checkpoint inhibitors had been received by approximately 39% of dose-escalation patients. Partial responses occurred in three dose-escalation patients: two with cutaneous melanoma and one with hepatocellular carcinoma. Intravenous ivuxolimab was administered to patients every 2 weeks at six dose levels: 0.01, 0.1, 0.3, 1.5, 3 and 10 mg/kg. The paper covers the monotherapy dose-escalation part of the phase I ivuxolimab trial, which included N of about 50 patients. Among the 50 to 55 dose-escalation patients, some 19 had hepatocellular carcinoma, roughly 15 melanoma, 9 renal cell carcinoma and 9 head and neck cancer. The full study reports these points: Which antigens the clonally expanded peripheral T cells were specific for was not determined. Low levels of normalized T-cell clonal expansion were also seen in some patients who did not respond. On average, CD8+ T cells showed more expanded clones than CD4+ T cells after ivuxolimab. At doses of 0.1 to 3.0 mg/kg, clonal expansion of both CD4+ and CD8+ T cells in blood was seen between baseline and week 6. In the 0.1-3.0 mg/kg groups, partial responders had among the lowest normalized peripheral clonal expansion, particularly in CD8+ T cells.

Trimming takes 5 bases from V and 6 bases from J, and the germline ends sit 17 bases apart. The germline V gene supplies CDR1 MNHEY and CDR2 SVGAGI. From cysteine to phenylalanine, the CDR3 is 15 amino acids long. Only the CDR3 part of the read is kept: 45 bases, read in frame from the first base. The trial excluded patients who had a history of autoimmune disease or were on systemic immunosuppression. Peripheral blood for TCR sequencing was collected from all dose cohorts at baseline, on cycle 4 day 1, and on cycle 7 day 1. The samples were taken from a phase I, first-in-human, multicenter, open-label dose-escalation trial of ivuxolimab. The trial enrolled adults with locally advanced or metastatic head and neck squamous cell, hepatocellular, melanoma or renal cell carcinoma. Before TCR sequencing, CD4+ T cells and CD8+ T cells from peripheral blood were sorted into separate populations. To note about this clone: What this receptor recognizes is not known. The sample holds no much larger clone one base away, and base qualities are not on file.

Genomic DNA was isolated from the sorted cells so that the TCRbeta CDR3 region could be sequenced. The immunoSEQ Assay was used for sequencing of TCRbeta CDR3 regions. TCRdb mirrors the immuneACCESS table, restricted to in-frame sequences. Some clones are absent from its copies; in checked studies, under half trace to an unresolved V gene, and the reason for the others is unknown. Across this sample there are around 10,000 clones, with around four fifths seen only once. Of the sample, more than 15% is held by the ten largest clones. The sequence derives from an adult with an advanced solid tumor such as melanoma, head and neck, liver or kidney cancer. This material consisted of CD4+ or CD8+ T cells sorted from blood, taken in a trial of the OX40 agonist ivuxolimab. The chain is made from TRBV6-5 and TRBJ1-5, and TRBD1 may be the D gene, going by 6 matching bases. The CDR3 reads CASSTWGGPGQPQHF. DNA sequence: TGTGCCAGCAGTACCTGGGGGGGGCCTGGTCAGCCCCAGCATTTT.